The 15 T cell receptor beta chains in this list originate from one sample, sequenced in a study of post-analysis software for immune sequencing data. Whole-study findings and limits: When patients were compared with controls, 4 or 5 TRBV segments were more frequent, TRBV5-6, TRBV5-1 and TRBV20-1 among them.

Their antigens remain unidentified. Prepared TCR beta cDNA libraries contained unique molecular identifiers. TCRdb independently ran MiXCR on the PCR reads; one entry per CDR3 protein. The table includes around 260,000 distinct CDR3 sequences, 35% to 45% detected once. Input material: blood. These TCRs come from a girl aged 5-17 years with multiple sclerosis.

This clonotype was recorded many times. The V and J genes are TRBV2 and TRBJ2-1; D may be TRBD1 (6 bases). Trimming stripped 7 bases from V and 13 bases from J, with 17 bases between. CDR3 size: 12 residues. Germline CDR1 reads SNHLY; CDR2 reads FYNNEI. The CDR3 DNA sequence: TGTGCCAGCACCGGGACACGGTCGACTCAGTTCTTC. Translated: CASTGTRSTQFF.

Many counts were recorded for this clonotype. The V call is TRBV5-6, the J call TRBJ2-5; a weak D match, TRBD1 (6 bases). Germline V gene lookup returns CDR1 SGHDT and CDR2 YYEEEE. The V end was cut by 1 base, the J end by 4 bases, with 17 bases between. This CDR3 has 16 residues. CDR3 coding DNA: TGTGCCAGCAGCTTGTCGGTCAGGGGAGAGGGAGAGACCCAGTACTTC. It yields the protein CASSLSVRGEGETQYF.

With regard to this clonotype: A much bigger clone sits one base away, suggesting this may be a read error. The CDR3 region has the DNA TGTGCCGGCAGGGAACTCGACAGGGACTATGGCTACACCTTC. It is translated as CAGRELDRDYGYTF. The gene calls are TRBV7-9 and TRBJ1-2; 7 nucleotides match TRBD1. Germline CDR1 is SEHNR and CDR2 is FQNEAQ (reference sequence). The CDR3 consists of 14 residues. The variable domain in full, completed from reference TRBV7-9 and TRBJ1-2, reads DTGVSQNPRHKITKRGQNVTFRCDPISEHNRLYWYRQTLGQGPEFLTYFQNEAQLEKSRLLSDRFSAERPKGSFSTLEIQRTEQGDSAMYLCAGRELDRDYGYTFGSGTRLTVV.

This clonotype was counted once. A much larger clone differs from this one at a single base, so this may be a read error. The chain couples TRBV7-9 to TRBJ2-3, with D unclear. The CDR3 is 14 residues long. From germline, CDR1 is SEHNR and CDR2 FQNEAQ (reference sequence). The V end was cut by 2 bases, the J end by 1 base, with 7 bases between. CDR3 DNA: TGTGCCAGCAGCTTATTAGTGGGCACAGATACGCAGTATTTT. This sequence encodes CASSLLVGTDTQYF.

This clonotype was seen ten or more times. The chain is built from TRBV10-3 and TRBJ1-2, with no clear D. Germline V gives CDR1 ENHRY, CDR2 SYGVKD. This CDR3 has 12 amino acids. V was cut by 8 bases and J by 2 bases, with 9 bases left in between. CDR3 in DNA: TGTGCCATCGGCAGTTCGAACTATGGCTACACCTTC. Translating gives CAIGSSNYGYTF.

This clonotype was seen at least ten times. The chain carries TRBV5-6 and TRBJ2-7; perhaps TRBD1 as D (6 bases). V lost 5 bases to trimming and J lost 2 bases, with 11 bases between them. The CDR3 is made up of 13 amino acids. CDR1 is SGHDT and CDR2 is YYEEEE in the germline V gene. CDR3 nucleotide sequence: TGTGCCAGCAGTGGGACATCCCCCTACGAGCAGTACTTC. Amino acid sequence: CASSGTSPYEQYF.

Here the CDR3 reads CASRPQGTNSPLHF. Written as DNA, the CDR3 is TGTGCCAGCAGGCCACAGGGAACGAATTCACCCCTCCACTTT. This rearrangement joins TRBV6-6 to TRBJ1-6; D might be TRBD1 (6 bases). Germline V lookup: CDR1 MNHNY, CDR2 SVGAGI (reference sequence). CDR3 length: 14 amino acids. The ends were cut back, 6 bases at V and 7 bases at J, with 13 bases in the middle.

CDR3 coding DNA: TGTGCCAGCATGCCGGGCAGGGACCATCGACCCCTCCACTTT. Its translation: CASMPGRDHRPLHF. This chain connects TRBV2 to TRBJ1-6, with a weak D call TRBD1 (5 bases). The V and J ends lost 7 bases and 12 bases respectively, with 19 bases between them. Germline V CDR1 and CDR2: SNHLY, FYNNEI. The CDR3 covers 14 residues.

This clonotype occurred many times. The genes are TRBV29-1 and TRBJ2-1; 10 bases agree with TRBD2. CDR1 is SQVTM and CDR2 is ANQGSEA in the germline V gene. This CDR3 has 18 amino acids. J gave up 0 bases and V 5 bases, and 13 bases lay outside the gene matches. Written as DNA, the CDR3 is TGCAGCGTTCCCATTTTGAGCACTAGCGGGACCTCCTACAATGAGCAGTTCTTC. Translation: CSVPILSTSGTSYNEQFF.

The CDR3, as DNA: TGTGCCAGCAGCAGGGAGGGCAAACCCTACAATGAGCAGTTCTTC. Translation gives CASSREGKPYNEQFF. The V gene is TRBV21-1, the J gene TRBJ2-1; the D call TRBD2 from the table was never checked on the DNA. TRBV21-1 is listed as a pseudogene. This CDR3 is built from 15 residues.

This clonotype was seen repeatedly, ten times or more. The chain joins TRBV5-1 to TRBJ1-6; D unresolved. Trimming stripped 1 base from V and 6 bases from J, with 8 bases between. The germline CDR1 and CDR2 sequences are SGHRS and YFSETQ. There are 14 residues in the CDR3. The CDR3 nucleotides read TGCGCCAGCAGCTTGTCTACCACTAATTCACCCCTCCACTTT. Translated: CASSLSTTNSPLHF.

Here the CDR3 DNA reads TGTGCCAGCAGTAGAGGGACTAGCGGGATAGATGAGCAGTTCTTC. Encoded protein: CASSRGTSGIDEQFF. This rearrangement joins TRBV27 to TRBJ2-1; 13 bases agree with TRBD2. CDR1 MNHEY and CDR2 SMNVEV come from the germline V gene (reference sequence). This CDR3 is built from 15 residues. Unmatched junction bases numbered 6, after V lost 5 bases and J lost 8 bases.

As for this clonotype: A clone one base away is much larger, so this may be a read error. This sequence joins TRBV5-4 and TRBJ2-1; D is ambiguous. Germline values: CDR1 SGHNT, CDR2 YYREEE (reference sequence). This CDR3 region has 14 residues. The CDR3 protein is CTSSLDRVGGEQFF. In DNA, the CDR3 is TGTACCAGCAGCTTGGATCGGGTGGGCGGTGAGCAGTTCTTC.

The table lists this clonotype with many counts. The rearrangement uses TRBV7-9 and TRBJ2-3, with D tentatively TRBD1 (6 bases). This CDR3 is 14 amino acids long. Germline V CDR1 and CDR2: SEHNR, FQNEAQ (reference sequence). The V end lost 5 bases, the J end lost 4 bases, and 13 bases lay between the germline ends. In nucleotides, the CDR3 is TGTGCCAGCAGCCCCCCCCAGGGGCCAGATACGCAGTATTTT. The encoded protein is CASSPPQGPDTQYF.

In this sample, this clonotype turned up once. The chain carries TRBV4-1 and TRBJ2-6; possibly TRBD1 for D (7 bases). This CDR3 region has 21 residues. V shed 1 base and J shed 0 bases, with 22 bases lying between them. Germline CDR1 reads MGHRA; CDR2 reads YSYEKL. This CDR3 is CASSQVGQGGSQSSGANVLTF. CDR3 DNA sequence: TGCGCCAGCAGCCAAGTTGGTCAGGGGGGTAGCCAAAGCTCTGGGGCCAACGTCCTGACTTTC.